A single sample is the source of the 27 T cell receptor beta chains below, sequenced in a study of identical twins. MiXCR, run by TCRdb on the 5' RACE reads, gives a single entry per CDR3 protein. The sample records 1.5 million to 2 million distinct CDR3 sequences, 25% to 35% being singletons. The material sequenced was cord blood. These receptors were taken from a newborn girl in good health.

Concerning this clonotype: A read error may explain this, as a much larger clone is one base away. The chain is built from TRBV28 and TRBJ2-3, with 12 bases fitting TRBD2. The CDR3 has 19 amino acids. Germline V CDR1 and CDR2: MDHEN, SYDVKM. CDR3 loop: CAGSFYPMTSGSSADTQYF. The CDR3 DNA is TGTGCCGGCAGTTTTTACCCCATGACTAGCGGGAGTAGCGCAGATACGCAGTATTTT.

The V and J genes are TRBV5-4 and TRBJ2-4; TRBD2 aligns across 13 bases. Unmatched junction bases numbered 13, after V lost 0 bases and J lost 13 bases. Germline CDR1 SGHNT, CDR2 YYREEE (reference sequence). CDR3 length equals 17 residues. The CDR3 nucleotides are TGTGCCAGCAGCTTGGGGACTAGCGGGAGTAGTAAGGTTGAGCAGTACTTC. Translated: CASSLGTSGSSKVEQYF.

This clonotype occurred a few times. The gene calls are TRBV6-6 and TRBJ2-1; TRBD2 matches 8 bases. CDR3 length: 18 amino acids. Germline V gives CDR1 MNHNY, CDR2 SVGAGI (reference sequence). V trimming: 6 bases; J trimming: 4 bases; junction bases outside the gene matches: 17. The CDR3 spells CASRSYSPGTRDYNEQFF. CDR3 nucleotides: TGTGCCAGCAGGTCCTATTCTCCCGGGACTAGAGATTACAATGAGCAGTTCTTC.

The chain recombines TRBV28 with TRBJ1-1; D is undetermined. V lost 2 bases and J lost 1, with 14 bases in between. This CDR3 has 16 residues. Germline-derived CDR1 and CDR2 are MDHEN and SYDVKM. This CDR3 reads CASSLMGVAANTEAFF. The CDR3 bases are TGTGCCAGCAGTTTAATGGGCGTGGCAGCGAACACTGAAGCTTTCTTT.

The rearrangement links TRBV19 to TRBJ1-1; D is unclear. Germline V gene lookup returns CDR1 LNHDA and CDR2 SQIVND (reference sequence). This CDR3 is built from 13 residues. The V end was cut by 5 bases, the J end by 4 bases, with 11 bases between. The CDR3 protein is CASSGEWVTEAFF. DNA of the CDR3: TGTGCCAGTAGTGGGGAGTGGGTCACTGAAGCTTTCTTT.

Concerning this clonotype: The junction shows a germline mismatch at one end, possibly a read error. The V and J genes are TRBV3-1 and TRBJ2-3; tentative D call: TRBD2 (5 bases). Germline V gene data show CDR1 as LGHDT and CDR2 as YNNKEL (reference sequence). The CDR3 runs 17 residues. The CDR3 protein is CASSQGMYASRADAQYF. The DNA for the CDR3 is TGTGCCAGCAGCCAAGGAATGTACGCTAGCCGGGCAGATGCGCAGTATTTT.

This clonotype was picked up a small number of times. The DNA for the CDR3 is TGTGCCTGGAGTGGGAAGGCAGGATCCTATGGCTACACCTTC. This translates into CAWSGKAGSYGYTF. This sequence joins TRBV30 and TRBJ1-2; D not certain. The V and J ends lost 1 base and 4 bases respectively, with 13 bases between them. CDR1 GTSNPN and CDR2 SVGIG come from the germline V gene (reference sequence). This CDR3 region has 14 residues. Full variable domain (remainder filled in from reference TRBV30 and TRBJ1-2): SQTIHQWPATLVQPVGSPLSLECTVEGTSNPNLYWYRQAAGRGLQLLFYSVGIGQISSEVPQNLSASRPQDRQFILSSKKLLLSDSGFYLCAWSGKAGSYGYTFGSGTRLTVV.

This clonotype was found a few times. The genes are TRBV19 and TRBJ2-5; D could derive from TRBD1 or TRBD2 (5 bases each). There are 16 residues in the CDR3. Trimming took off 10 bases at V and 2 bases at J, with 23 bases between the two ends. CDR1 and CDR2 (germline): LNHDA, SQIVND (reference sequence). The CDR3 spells CATKSGRQMRQETQYF. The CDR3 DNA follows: TGTGCCACTAAAAGCGGTCGACAGATGCGACAAGAGACCCAGTACTTC. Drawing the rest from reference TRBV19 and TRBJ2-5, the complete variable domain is DGGITQSPKYLFRKEGQNVTLSCEQNLNHDAMYWYRQDPGQGLRLIYYSQIVNDFQKGDIAEGYSVSREKKESFPLTVTSAQKNPTAFYLCATKSGRQMRQETQYFGPGTRLLVL.

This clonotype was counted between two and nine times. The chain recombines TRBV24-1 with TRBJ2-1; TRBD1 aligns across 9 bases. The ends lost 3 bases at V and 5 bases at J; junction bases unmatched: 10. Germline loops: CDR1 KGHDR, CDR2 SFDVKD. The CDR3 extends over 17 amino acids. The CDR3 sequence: CATSDPVPGQGDNEQFF. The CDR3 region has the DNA TGTGCCACCAGTGATCCGGTGCCGGGACAGGGCGACAATGAGCAGTTCTTC.

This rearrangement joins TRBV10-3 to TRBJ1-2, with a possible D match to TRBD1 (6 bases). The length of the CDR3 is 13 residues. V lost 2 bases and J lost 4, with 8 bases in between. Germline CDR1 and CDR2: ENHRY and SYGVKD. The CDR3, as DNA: TGTGCCATCAGTGAGACAGGGTTCTATGGCTACACCTTC. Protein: CAISETGFYGYTF.

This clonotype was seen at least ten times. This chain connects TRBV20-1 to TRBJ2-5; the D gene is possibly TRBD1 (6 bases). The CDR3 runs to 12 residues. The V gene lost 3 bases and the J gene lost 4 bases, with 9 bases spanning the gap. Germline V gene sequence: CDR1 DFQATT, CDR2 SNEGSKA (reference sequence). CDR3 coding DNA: TGCAGTGCTAGTGGCAGGGGAGAGACCCAGTACTTC. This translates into CSASGRGETQYF.

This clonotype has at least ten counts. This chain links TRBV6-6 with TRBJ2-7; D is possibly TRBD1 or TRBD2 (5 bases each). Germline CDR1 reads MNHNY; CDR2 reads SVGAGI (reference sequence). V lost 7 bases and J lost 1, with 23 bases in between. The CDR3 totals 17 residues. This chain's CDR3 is CASKSIAWDGLSYEQYF. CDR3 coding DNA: TGTGCCAGCAAATCTATCGCCTGGGACGGACTTTCCTACGAGCAGTACTTC.

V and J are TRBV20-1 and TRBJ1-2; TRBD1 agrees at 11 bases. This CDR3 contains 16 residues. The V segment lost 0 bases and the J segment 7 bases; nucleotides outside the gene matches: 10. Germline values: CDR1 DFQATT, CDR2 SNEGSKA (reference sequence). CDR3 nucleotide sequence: TGCAGTGCTAGAGATCCCCTTGGACAGGGGGCGGTTGGCTACACCTTC. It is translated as CSARDPLGQGAVGYTF.

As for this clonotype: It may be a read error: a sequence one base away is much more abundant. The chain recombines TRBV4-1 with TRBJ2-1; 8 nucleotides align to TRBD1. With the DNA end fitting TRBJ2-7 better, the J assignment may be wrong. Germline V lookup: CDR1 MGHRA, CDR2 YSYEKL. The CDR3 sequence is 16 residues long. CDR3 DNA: TGCGCCAGCAGCCAAAGGACAGGGAGCTCCTACAATGAGCAGTACTTC. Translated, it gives CASSQRTGSSYNEQYF.

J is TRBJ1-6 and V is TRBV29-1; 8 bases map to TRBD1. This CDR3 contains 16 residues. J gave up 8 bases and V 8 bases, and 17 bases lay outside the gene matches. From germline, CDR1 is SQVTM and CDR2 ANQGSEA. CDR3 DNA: TGCAGCCAATTTTCCGGGACAGGCCGAGAAGATTCACCCCTCCACTTT. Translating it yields CSQFSGTGREDSPLHF.

The CDR3 region has the DNA TGTGCCAGCAGCTTTAGCCGAAACACTGAAGCTTTCTTT. This translates into CASSFSRNTEAFF. The gene calls are TRBV11-3 and TRBJ1-1; D is uncertain. Germline V gene data show CDR1 as SGHNT and CDR2 as YENEEA. Trimming pared 3 bases from V and 2 bases from J, leaving 7 bases between. The CDR3 has 13 residues.

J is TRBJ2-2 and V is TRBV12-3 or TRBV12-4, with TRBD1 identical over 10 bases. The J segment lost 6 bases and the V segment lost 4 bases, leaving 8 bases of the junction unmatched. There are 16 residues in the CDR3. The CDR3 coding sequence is TGTGCCAGCAGTTACCGGGACAGGGGATTATCCGGGGAGCTGTTTTTT. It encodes CASSYRDRGLSGELFF.

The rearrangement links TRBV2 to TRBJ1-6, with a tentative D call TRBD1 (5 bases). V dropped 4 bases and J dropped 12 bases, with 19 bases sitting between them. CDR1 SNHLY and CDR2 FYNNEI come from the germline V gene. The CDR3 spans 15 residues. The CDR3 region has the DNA TGTGCCAGCAGTGGACTCCGGGACGTCGTTATACCCCTCCACTTT. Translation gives CASSGLRDVVIPLHF.

CDR3 loop: CASNSWPRQVQHEQFF. The CDR3 coding sequence is TGTGCCAGCAACTCCTGGCCCCGACAGGTTCAGCATGAGCAGTTCTTC. The chain carries TRBV11-2 and TRBJ2-1; D possibly corresponds to TRBD1 (6 bases). With 7 bases removed from V and 8 bases from J, the gap between germline ends came to 24 bases. The CDR3 has 16 amino acids. Per the germline V gene, CDR1 is SGHAT and CDR2 is FQNNGV.

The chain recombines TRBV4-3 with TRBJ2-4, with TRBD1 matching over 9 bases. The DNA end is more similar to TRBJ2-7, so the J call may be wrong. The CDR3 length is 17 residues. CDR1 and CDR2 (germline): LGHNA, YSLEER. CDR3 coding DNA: TGCGCCAGCAGCCAAGAGATTACGGGACAGGGAATCTACGAGCAGTACTTC. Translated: CASSQEITGQGIYEQYF.

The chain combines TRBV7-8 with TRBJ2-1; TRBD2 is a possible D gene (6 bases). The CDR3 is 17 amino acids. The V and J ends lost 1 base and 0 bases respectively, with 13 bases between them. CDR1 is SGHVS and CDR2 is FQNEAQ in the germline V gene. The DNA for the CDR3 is TGTGCCAGCAGCTTAGATGATAGCGGTTACTCCTACAATGAGCAGTTCTTC. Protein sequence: CASSLDDSGYSYNEQFF.

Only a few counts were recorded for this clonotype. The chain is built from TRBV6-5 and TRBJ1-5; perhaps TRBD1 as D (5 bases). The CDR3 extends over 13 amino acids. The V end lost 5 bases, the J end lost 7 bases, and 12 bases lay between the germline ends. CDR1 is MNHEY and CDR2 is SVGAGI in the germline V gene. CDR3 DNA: TGTGCCAGCAGTGATCATAGGGGCCAGCCCCAGCATTTT. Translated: CASSDHRGQPQHF.

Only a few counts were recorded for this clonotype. The CDR3 spells CASSSPFLYGYTF. The CDR3 bases are TGTGCCAGCAGTTCACCCTTCCTCTATGGCTACACCTTC. The rearrangement uses TRBV28 and TRBJ1-2; D call uncertain. Trimming removed 4 bases at V and 4 bases at J, with 10 bases between. This CDR3 comprises 13 residues. From germline, CDR1 is MDHEN and CDR2 SYDVKM.

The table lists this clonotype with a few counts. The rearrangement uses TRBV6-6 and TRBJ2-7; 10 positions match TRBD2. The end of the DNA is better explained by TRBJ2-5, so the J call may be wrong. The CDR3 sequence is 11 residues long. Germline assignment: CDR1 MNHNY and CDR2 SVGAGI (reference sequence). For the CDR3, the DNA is TGTGCCAGCCGGACTAGCGGGACCCAGTACTTC. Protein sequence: CASRTSGTQYF.

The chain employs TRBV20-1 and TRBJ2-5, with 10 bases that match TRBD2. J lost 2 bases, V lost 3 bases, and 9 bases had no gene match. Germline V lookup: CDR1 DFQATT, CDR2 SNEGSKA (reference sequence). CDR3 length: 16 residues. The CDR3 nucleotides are TGCAGTGCTAGTCGGCTAGCGGGAGTCCCACAAGAGACCCAGTACTTC. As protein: CSASRLAGVPQETQYF.

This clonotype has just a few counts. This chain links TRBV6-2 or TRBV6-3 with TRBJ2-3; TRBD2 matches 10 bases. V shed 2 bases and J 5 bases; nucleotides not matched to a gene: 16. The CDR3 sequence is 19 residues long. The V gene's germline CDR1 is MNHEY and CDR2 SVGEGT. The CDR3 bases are TGTGCCAGCAGTTACATCCCATGGTTCGAGCGGGGGGGCCGAGATACGCAGTATTTT. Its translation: CASSYIPWFERGGRDTQYF.

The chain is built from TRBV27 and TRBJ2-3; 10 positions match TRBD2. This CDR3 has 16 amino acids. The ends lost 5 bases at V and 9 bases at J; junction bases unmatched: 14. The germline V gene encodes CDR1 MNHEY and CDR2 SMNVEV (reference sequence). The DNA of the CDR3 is TGTGCCAGCAGTCTCTGGGGTCTAGCGGGAGATAGGACGCAGTATTTT. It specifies CASSLWGLAGDRTQYF.